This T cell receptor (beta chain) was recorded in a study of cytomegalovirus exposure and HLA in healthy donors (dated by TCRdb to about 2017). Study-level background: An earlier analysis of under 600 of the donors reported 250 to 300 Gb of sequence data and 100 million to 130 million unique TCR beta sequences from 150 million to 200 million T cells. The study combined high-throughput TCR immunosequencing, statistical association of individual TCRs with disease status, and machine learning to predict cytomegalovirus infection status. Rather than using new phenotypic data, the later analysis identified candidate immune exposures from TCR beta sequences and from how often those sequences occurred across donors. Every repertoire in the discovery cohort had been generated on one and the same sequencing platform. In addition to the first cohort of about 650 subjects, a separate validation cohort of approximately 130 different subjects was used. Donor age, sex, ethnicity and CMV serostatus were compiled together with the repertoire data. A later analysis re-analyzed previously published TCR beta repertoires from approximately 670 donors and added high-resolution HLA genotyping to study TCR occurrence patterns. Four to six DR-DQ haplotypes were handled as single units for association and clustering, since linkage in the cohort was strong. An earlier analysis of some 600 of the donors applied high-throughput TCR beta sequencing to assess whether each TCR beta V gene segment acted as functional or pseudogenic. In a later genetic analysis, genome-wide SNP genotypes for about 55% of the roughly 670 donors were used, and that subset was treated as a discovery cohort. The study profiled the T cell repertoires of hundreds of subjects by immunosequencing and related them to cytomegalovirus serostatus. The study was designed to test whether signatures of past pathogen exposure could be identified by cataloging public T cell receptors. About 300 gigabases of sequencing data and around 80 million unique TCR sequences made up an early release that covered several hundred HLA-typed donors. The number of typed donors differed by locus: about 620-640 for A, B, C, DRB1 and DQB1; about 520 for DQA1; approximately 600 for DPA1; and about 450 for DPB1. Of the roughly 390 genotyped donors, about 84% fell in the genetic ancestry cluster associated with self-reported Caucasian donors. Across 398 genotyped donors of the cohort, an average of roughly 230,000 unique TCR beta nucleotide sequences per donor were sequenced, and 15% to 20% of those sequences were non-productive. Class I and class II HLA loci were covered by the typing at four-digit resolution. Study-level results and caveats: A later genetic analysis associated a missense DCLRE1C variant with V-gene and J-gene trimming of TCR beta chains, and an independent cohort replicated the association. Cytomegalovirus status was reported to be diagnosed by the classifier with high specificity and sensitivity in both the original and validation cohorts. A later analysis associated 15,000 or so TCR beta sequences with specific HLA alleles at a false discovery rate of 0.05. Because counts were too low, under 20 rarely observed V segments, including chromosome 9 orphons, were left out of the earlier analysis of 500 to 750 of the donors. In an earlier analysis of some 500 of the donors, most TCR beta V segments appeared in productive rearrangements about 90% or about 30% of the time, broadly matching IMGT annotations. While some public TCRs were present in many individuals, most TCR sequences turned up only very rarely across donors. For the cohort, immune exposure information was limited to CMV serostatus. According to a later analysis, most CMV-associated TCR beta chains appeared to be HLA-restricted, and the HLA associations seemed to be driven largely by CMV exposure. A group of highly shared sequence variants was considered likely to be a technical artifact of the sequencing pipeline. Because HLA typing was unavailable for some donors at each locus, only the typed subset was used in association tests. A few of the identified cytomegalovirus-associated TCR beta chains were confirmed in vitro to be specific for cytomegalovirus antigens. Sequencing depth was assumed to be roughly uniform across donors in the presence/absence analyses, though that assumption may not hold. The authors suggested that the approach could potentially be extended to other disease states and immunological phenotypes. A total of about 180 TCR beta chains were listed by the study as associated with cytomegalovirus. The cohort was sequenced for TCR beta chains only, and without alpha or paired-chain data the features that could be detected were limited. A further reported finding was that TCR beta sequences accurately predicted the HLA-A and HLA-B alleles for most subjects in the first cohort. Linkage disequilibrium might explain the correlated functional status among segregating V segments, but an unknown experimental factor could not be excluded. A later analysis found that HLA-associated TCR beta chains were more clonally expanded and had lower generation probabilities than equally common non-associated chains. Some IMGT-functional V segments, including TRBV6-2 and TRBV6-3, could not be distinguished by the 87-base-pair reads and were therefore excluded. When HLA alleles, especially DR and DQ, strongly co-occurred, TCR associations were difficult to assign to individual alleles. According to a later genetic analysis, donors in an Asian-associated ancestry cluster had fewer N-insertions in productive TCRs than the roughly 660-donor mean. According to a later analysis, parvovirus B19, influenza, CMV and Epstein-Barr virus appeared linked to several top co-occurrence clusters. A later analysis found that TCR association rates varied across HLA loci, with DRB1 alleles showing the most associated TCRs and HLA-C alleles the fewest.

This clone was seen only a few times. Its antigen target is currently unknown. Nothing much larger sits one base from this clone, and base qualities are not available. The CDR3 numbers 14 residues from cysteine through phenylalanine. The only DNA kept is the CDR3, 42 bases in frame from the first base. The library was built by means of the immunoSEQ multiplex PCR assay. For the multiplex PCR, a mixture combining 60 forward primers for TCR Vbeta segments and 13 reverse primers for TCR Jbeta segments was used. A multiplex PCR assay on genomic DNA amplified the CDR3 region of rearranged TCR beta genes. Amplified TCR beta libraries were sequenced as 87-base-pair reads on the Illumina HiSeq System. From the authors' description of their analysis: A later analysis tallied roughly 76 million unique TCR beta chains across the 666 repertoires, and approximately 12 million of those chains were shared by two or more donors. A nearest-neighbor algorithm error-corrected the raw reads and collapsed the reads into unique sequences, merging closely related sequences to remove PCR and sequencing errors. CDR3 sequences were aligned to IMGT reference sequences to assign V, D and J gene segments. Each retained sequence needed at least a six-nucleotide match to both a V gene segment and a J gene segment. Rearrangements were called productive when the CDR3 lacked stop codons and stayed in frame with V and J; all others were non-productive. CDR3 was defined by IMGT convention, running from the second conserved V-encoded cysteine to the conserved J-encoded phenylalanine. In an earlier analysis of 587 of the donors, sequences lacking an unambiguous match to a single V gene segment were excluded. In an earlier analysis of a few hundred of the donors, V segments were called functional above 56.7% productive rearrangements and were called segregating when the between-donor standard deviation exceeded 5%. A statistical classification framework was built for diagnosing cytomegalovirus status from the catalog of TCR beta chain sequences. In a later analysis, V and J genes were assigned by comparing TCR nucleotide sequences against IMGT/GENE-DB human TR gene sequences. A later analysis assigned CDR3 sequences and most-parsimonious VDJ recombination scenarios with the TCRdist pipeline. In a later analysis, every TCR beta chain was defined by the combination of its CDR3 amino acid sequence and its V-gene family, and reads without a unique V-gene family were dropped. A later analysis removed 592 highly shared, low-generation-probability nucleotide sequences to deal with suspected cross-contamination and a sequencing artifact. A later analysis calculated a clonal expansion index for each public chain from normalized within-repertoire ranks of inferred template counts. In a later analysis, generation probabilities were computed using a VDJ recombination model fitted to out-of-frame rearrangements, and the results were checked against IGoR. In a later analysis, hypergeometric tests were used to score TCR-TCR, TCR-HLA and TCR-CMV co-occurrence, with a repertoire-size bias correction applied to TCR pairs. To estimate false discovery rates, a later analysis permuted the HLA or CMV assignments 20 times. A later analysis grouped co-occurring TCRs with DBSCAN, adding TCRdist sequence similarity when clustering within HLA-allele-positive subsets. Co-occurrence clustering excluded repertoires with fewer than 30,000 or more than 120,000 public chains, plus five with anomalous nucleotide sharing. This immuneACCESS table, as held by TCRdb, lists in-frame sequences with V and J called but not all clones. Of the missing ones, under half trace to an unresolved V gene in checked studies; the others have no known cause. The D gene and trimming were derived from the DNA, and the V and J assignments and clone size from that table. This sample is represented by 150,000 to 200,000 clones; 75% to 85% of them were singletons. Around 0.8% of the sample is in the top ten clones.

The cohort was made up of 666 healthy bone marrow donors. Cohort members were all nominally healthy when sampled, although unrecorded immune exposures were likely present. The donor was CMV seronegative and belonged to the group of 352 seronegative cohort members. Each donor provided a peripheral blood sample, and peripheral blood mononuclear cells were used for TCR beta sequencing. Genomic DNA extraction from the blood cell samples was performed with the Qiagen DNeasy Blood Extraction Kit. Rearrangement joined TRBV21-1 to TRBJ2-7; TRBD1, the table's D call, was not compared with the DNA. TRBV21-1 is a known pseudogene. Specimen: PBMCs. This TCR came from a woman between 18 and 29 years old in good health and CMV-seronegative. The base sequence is TGTGCCAGCAGCAAAGGCAGGGTAGTCTACGAGCAGTACTTC. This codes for CASSKGRVVYEQYF.